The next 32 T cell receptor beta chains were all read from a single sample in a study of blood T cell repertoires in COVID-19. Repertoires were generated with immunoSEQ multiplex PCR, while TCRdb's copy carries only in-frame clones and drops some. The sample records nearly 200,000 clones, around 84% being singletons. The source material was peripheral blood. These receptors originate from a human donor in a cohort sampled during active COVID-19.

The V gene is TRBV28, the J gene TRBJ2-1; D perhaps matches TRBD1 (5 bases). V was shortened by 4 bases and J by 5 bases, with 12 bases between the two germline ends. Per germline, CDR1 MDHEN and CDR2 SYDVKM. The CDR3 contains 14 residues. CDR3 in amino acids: CASSSAGSHNEQFF. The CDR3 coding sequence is TGTGCCAGCAGTTCAGCAGGGTCACACAATGAGCAGTTCTTC.

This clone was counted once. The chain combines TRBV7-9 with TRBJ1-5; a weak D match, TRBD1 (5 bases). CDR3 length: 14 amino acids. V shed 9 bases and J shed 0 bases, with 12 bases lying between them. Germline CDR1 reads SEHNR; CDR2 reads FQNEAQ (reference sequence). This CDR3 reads CASVGGGSNQPQHF. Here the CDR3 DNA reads TGTGCCAGTGTCGGGGGGGGTAGCAATCAGCCCCAGCATTTT.

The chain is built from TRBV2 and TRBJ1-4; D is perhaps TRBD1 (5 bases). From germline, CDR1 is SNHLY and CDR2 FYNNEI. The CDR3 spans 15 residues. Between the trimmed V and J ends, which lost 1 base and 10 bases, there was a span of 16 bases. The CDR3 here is CASSEGGIGSGKLFF. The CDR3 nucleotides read TGTGCCAGCAGTGAAGGGGGCATCGGGTCAGGAAAACTGTTTTTT.

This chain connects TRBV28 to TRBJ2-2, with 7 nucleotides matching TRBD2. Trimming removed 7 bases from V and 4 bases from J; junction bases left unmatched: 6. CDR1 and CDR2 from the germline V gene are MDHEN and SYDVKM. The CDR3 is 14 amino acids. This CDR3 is CASIYRGSTGELFF. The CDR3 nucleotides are TGTGCCAGCATTTACCGCGGGAGCACCGGGGAGCTGTTTTTT. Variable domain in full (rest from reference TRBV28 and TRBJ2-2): DVKVTQSSRYLVKRTGEKVFLECVQDMDHENMFWYRQDPGLGLRLIYFSYDVKMKEKGDIPEGYSVSREKKERFSLILESASTNQTSMYLCASIYRGSTGELFFGEGSRLTVL.

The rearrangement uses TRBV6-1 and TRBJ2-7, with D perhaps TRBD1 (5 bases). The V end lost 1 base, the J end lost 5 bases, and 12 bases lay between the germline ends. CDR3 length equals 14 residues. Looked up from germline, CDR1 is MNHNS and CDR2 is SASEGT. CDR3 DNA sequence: TGTGCCAGCAGTGAAGGGTCAGGGCGCAACGAGCAGTACGTC. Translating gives CASSEGSGRNEQYV.

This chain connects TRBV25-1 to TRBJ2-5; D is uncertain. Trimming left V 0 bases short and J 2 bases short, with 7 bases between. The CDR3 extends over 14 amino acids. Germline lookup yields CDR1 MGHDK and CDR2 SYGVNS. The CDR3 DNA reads TGTGCCAGCAGTGAATACGGCGGACAAGAGACCCAGTACTTC. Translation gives CASSEYGGQETQYF.

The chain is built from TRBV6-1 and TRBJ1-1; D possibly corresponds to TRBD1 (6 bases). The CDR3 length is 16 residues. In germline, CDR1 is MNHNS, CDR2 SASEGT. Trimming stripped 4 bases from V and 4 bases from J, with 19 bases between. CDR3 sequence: CASSGVTGLIGTEAFF. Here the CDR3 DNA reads TGTGCCAGCAGTGGGGTTACAGGGCTAATTGGCACTGAAGCTTTCTTT.

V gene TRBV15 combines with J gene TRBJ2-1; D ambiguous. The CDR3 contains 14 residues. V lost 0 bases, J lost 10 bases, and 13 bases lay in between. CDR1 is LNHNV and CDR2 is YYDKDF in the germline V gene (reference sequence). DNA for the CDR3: TGTGCCACCAGCAGAGATCTAGTCGCCCCAGAGCAGTTCTTC. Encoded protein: CATSRDLVAPEQFF.

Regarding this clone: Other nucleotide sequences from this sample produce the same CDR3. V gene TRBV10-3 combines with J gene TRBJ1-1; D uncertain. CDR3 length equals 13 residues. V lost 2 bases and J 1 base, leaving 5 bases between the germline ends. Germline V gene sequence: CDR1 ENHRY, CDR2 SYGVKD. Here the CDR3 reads CAISETGNTEAFF. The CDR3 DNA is TGTGCCATCAGTGAGACTGGGAACACTGAAGCTTTCTTT.

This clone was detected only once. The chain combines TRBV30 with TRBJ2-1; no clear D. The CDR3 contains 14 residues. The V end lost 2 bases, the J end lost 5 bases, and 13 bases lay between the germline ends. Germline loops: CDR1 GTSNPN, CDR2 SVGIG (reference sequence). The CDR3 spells CAWSIGWRNNEQFF. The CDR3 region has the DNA TGTGCCTGGAGTATTGGGTGGCGGAACAATGAGCAGTTCTTC. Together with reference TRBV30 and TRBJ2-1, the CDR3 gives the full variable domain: SQTIHQWPATLVQPVGSPLSLECTVEGTSNPNLYWYRQAAGRGLQLLFYSVGIGQISSEVPQNLSASRPQDRQFILSSKKLLLSDSGFYLCAWSIGWRNNEQFFGPGTRLTVL.

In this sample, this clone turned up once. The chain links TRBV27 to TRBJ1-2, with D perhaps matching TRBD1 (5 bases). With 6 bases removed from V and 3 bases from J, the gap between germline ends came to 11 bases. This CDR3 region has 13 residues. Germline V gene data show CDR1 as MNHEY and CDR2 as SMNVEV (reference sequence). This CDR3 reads CASSQGLHYGYTF. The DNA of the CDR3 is TGTGCCAGCAGCCAGGGCTTGCACTATGGCTACACCTTC.

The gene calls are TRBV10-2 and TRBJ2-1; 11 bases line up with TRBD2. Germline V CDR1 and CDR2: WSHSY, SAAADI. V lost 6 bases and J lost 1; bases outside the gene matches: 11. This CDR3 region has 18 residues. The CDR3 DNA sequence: TGCGCCAGCAGCACACTAGCGGGGGCCGGGGAGTCCTACAATGAGCAGTTCTTC. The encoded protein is CASSTLAGAGESYNEQFF.

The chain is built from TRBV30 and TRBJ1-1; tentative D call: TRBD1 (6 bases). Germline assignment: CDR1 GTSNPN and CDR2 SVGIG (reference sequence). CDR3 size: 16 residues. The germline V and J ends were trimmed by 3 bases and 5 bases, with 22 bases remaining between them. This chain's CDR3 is CAWRALGARQNTEAFF. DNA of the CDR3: TGTGCCTGGAGAGCCTTGGGGGCCAGGCAAAATACTGAAGCTTTCTTT.

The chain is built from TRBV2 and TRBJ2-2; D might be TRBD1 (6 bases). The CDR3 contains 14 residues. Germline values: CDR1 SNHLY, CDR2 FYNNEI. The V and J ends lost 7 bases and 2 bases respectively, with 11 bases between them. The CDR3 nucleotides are TGTGCCAGCACAGCAGGGGTCAACACCGGGGAGCTGTTTTTT. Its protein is CASTAGVNTGELFF.

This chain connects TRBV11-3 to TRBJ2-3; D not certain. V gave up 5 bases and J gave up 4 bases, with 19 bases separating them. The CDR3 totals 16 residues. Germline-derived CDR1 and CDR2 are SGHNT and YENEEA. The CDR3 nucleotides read TGTGCCAGCAGCCGCGGAGACGCGTGGTCGGCAGATACGCAGTATTTT. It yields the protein CASSRGDAWSADTQYF. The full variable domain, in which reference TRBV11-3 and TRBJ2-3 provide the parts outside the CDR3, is EAGVVQSPRYKIIEKKQPVAFWCNPISGHNTLYWYLQNLGQGPELLIRYENEEAVDDSQLPKDRFSAERLKGVDSTLKIQPAELGDSAVYLCASSRGDAWSADTQYFGPGTRLTVL.

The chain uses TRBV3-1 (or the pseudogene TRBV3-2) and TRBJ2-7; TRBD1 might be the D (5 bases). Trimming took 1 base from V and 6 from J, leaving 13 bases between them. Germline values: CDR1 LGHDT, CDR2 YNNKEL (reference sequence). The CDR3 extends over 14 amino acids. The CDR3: CASSQGQGRFEQYV. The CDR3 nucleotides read TGTGCCAGCAGCCAAGGGCAGGGAAGATTCGAGCAGTACGTC.

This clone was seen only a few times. CDR3 in amino acids: CASSVAGVMSNQPQHF. In nucleotides, the CDR3 is TGTGCCAGTAGTGTGGCAGGCGTTATGAGCAATCAGCCCCAGCATTTT. The chain combines TRBV19 with TRBJ1-5; D is ambiguous. The CDR3 runs to 16 residues. Germline loops: CDR1 LNHDA, CDR2 SQIVND (reference sequence). V was clipped by 5 bases and J by 1 base, with 15 bases between them.

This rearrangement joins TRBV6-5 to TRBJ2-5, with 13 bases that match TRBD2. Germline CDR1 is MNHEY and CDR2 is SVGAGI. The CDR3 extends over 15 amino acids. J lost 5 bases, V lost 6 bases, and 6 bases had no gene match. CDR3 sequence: CASRGTSGKVETQYF. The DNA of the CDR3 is TGTGCCAGCAGGGGGACTAGCGGGAAGGTGGAGACCCAGTACTTC.

CDR3 in DNA: TGTGCCAGCAGTTGGCCAGGCCCCGAACCGGCTTTCTTT. Translating it yields CASSWPGPEPAFF. The V and J genes are TRBV12-3 or TRBV12-4 and TRBJ1-1; D call uncertain. Trimming pared 4 bases from V and 11 bases from J, leaving 17 bases between. This CDR3 has 13 amino acids.

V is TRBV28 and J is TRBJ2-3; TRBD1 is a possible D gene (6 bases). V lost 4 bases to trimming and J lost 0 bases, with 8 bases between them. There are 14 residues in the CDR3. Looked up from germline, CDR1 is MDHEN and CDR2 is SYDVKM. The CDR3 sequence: CASSWTASTDTQYF. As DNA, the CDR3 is TGTGCCAGCAGTTGGACAGCTAGCACAGATACGCAGTATTTT.

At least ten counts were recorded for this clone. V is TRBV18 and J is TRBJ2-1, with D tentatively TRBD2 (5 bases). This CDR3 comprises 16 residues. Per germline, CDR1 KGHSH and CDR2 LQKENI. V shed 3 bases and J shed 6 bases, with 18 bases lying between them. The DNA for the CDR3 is TGTGCCAGCTCACCCGTTCCGGGAATAAACCGCAATGAGCAGTTCTTC. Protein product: CASSPVPGINRNEQFF.

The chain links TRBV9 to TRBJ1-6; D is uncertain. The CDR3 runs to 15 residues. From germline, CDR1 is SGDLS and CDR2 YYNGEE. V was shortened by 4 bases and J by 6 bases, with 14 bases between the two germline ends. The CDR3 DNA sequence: TGTGCCAGCAGCCCGCACCCCTACGCTAATTCACCCCTCCACTTT. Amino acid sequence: CASSPHPYANSPLHF.

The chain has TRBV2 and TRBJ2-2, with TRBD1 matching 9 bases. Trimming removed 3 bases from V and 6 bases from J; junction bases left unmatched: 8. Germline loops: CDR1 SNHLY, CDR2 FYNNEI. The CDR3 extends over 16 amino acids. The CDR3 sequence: CASSDQTGGYAGELFF. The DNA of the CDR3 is TGTGCCAGCAGTGACCAGACAGGGGGGTACGCCGGGGAGCTGTTTTTT.

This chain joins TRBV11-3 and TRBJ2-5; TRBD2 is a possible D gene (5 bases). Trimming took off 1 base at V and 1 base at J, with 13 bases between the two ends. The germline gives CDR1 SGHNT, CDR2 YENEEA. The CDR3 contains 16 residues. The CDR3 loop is CASSLGLSGLQETQYF. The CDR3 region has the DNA TGTGCCAGCAGCTTAGGACTAAGCGGCCTCCAAGAGACCCAGTACTTC. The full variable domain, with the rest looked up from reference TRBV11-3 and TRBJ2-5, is EAGVVQSPRYKIIEKKQPVAFWCNPISGHNTLYWYLQNLGQGPELLIRYENEEAVDDSQLPKDRFSAERLKGVDSTLKIQPAELGDSAVYLCASSLGLSGLQETQYFGPGTRLLVL.

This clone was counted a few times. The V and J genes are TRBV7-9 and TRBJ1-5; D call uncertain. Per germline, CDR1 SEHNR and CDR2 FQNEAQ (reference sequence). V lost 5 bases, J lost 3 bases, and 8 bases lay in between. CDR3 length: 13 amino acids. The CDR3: CASSVTYNQPQHF. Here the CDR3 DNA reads TGTGCCAGCAGCGTAACCTACAATCAGCCCCAGCATTTT.

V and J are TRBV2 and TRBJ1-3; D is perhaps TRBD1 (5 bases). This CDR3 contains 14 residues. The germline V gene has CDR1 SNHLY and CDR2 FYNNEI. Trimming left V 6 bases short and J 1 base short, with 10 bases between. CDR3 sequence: CASSRERSGNTIYF. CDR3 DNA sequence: TGTGCCAGCAGCAGGGAAAGGTCTGGAAACACCATATATTTT.

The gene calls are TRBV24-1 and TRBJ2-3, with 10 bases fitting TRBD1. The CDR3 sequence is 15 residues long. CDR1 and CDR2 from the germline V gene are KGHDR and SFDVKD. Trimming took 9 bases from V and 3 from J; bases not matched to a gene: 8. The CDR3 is CATSPRDRGTDTQYF. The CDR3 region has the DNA TGTGCCACCTCCCCCCGGGACAGGGGAACAGATACGCAGTATTTT.

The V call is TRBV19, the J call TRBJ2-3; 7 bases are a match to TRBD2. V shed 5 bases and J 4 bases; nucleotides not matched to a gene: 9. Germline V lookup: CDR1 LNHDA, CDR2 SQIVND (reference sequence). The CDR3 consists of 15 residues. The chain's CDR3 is CASSLGIAGADTQYF. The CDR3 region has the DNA TGTGCCAGTAGTCTGGGGATTGCGGGAGCAGATACGCAGTATTTT.

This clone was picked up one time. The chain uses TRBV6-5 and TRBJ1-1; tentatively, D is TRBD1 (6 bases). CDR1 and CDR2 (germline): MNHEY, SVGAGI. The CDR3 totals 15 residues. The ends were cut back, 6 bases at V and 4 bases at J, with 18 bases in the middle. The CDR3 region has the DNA TGTGCCAGCAGGAACAGGGCTGGCCGGATCACTGAAGCTTTCTTT. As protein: CASRNRAGRITEAFF.

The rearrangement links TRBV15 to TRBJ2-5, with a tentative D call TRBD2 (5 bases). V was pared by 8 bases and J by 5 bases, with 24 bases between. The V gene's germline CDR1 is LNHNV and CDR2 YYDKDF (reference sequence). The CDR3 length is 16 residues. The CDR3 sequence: CATSLAGLSFRETQYF. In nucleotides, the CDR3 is TGTGCCACCTCCCTGGCCGGACTCTCGTTCCGGGAGACCCAGTACTTC. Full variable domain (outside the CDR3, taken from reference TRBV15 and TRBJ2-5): DAMVIQNPRYQVTQFGKPVTLSCSQTLNHNVMYWYQQKSSQAPKLLFHYYDKDFNNEADTPDNFQSRRPNTSFCFLDIRSPGLGDTAMYLCATSLAGLSFRETQYFGPGTRLLVL.

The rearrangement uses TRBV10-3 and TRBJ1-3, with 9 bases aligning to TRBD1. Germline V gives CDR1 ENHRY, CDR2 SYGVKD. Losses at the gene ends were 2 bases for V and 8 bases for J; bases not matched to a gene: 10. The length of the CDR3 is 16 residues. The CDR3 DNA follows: TGTGCCATCAGTGAGGGGCCGGGACAGGGTTTTGACACCATATATTTT. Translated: CAISEGPGQGFDTIYF.

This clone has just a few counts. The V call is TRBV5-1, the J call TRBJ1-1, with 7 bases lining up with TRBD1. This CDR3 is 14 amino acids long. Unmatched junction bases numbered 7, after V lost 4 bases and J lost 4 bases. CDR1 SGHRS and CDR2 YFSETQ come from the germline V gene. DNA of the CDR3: TGCGCCAGCAGCGGAAAACAGGGGAGCACTGAAGCTTTCTTT. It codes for CASSGKQGSTEAFF.